Listed below are T cell receptor beta chains from one sample, sequenced in a study of blood T cell repertoires in COVID-19. Profiled with immunoSEQ multiplex PCR; TCRdb holds only in-frame clones, not every one. The table includes 250,000 to 300,000 clones, roughly 89% detected once. Sequencing used PBMCs or T cells enriched from blood (not recorded which). The receptor set was obtained from a woman in her forties who had recovered from COVID-19. CDR3s include the opening cysteine and the closing phenylalanine or tryptophan. Fields, in order: D gene, V gene, clone size, J gene, CDR3 protein, CDR3 DNA. D genes are given only for firm matches. For some rows the clone size is stated as once, few or many, or as a class when expanded; others skip it.

TRBD1,TRBV29-1,NA,TRBJ2-1,CSAGQLNNEQFF,TGCAGCGCGGGACAGTTGAACAATGAGCAGTTCTTC
NA,TRBV7-3,once,TRBJ2-2,CASSLTFSAGELFF,TGTGCCAGCAGCTTAACCTTTTCCGCCGGGGAGCTGTTTTTT
TRBD1,TRBV18,NA,TRBJ1-1,CASSPSGQGLGAFF,TGTGCCAGCTCACCATCGGGACAGGGGTTGGGAGCTTTCTTT
NA,TRBV7-2,NA,TRBJ1-3,CASSLGAGNTIYF,TGTGCCAGCAGCCTCGGAGCCGGAAACACCATATATTTT
TRBD2,TRBV30,NA,TRBJ2-7,CAWARGLREQYF,TGTGCCTGGGCGCGGGGACTACGAGAGCAGTACTTC
NA,TRBV5-1,NA,TRBJ1-1,CASSLHGGDTEAFF,TGCGCCAGCAGCTTGCATGGCGGGGACACTGAAGCTTTCTTT
NA,TRBV4-1,NA,TRBJ1-4,CASSQRRGATNEKLFF,TGCGCCAGCAGCCAACGACGGGGGGCAACTAATGAAAAACTGTTTTTT
TRBD2,TRBV5-4,NA,TRBJ2-5,CASSLAGTSGWETQYF,TGTGCCAGCAGCTTGGCGGGGACTAGCGGGTGGGAGACCCAGTACTTC
TRBD1,TRBV7-2,NA,TRBJ1-6,CASSLGGQSYSPLHF,TGTGCCAGCAGCTTAGGGGGACAGAGTTATTCACCCCTCCACTTT
NA,TRBV4-1,NA,TRBJ2-7,CASSQDLGGFDEQYF,TGCGCCAGCAGCCAAGATCTCGGGGGTTTTGACGAGCAGTACTTC
TRBD1,TRBV2,NA,TRBJ1-2,CASSSGQGYYPTF,TGTGCCAGCAGTTCGGGACAGGGTTACTATCCCACCTTC
NA,TRBV5-1,NA,TRBJ2-7,CASSGGQGEQYF,TGCGCCAGCAGCGGTGGCCAGGGCGAGCAGTACTTC
TRBD1,TRBV6-1,NA,TRBJ1-1,CASSEQGEYTEAFF,TGTGCCAGCAGTGAACAGGGGGAGTACACTGAAGCTTTCTTT
TRBD1,TRBV2,NA,TRBJ1-3,CASSGGQANSGNTIYF,TGTGCCAGCAGTGGGGGACAGGCCAACTCTGGAAACACCATATATTTT